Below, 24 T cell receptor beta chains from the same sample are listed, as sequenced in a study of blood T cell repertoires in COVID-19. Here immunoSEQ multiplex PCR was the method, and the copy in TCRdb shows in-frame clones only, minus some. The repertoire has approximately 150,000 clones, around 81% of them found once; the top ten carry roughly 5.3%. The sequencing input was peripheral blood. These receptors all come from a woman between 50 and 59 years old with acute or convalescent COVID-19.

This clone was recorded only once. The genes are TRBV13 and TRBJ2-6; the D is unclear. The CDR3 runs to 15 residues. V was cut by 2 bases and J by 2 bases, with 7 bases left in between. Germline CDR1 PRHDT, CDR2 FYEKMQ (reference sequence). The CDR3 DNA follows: TGTGCCAGCAGCTTACGACGGGCTGGGGCCAACGTCCTGACTTTC. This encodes CASSLRRAGANVLTF.

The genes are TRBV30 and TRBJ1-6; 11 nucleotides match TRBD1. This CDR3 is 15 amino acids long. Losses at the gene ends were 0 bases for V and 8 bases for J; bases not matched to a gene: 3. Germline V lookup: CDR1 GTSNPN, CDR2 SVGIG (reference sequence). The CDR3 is CAWSVPGQGDSPLHF. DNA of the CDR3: TGTGCCTGGAGTGTCCCGGGACAGGGGGATTCACCCCTCCACTTT.

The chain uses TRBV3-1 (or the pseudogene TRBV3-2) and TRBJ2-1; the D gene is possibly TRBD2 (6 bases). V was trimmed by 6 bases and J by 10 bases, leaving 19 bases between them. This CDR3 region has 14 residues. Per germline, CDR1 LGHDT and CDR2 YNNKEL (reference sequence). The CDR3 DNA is TGTGCCAGCAGGCCGAGCTTGGGGGGTTTGGAGCAGTTCTTC. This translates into CASRPSLGGLEQFF.

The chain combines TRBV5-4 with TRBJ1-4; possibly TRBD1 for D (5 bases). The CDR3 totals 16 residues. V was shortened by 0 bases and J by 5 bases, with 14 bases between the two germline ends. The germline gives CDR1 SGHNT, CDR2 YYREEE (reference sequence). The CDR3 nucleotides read TGTGCCAGCAGCTTGGGTGGGGCCAGCAACAATGAAAAACTGTTTTTT. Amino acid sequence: CASSLGGASNNEKLFF.

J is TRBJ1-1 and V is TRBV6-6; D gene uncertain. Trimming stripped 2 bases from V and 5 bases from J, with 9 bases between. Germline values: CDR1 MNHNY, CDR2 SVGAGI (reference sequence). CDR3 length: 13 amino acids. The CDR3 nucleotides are TGTGCCAGCAGTTACCTTGCGCGGACTGAAGCTTTCTTT. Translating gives CASSYLARTEAFF.

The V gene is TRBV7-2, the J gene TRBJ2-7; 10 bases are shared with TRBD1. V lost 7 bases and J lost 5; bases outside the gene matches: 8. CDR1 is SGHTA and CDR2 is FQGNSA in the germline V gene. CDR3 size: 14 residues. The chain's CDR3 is CASTLDRGSDEQYF. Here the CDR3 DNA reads TGTGCCAGCACCCTGGACAGGGGGAGCGACGAGCAGTACTTC.

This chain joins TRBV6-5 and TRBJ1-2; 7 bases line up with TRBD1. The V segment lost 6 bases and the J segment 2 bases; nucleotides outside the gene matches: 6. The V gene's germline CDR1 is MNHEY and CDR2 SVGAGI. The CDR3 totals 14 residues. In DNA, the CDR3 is TGTGCCAGCAGGAAACAGGGGCAGAACTATGGCTACACCTTC. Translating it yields CASRKQGQNYGYTF.

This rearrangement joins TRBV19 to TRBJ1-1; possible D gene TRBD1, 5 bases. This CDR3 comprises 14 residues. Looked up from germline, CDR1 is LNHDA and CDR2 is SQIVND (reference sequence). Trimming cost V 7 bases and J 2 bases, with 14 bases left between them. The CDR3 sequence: CASTRTGINTEAFF. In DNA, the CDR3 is TGTGCCAGTACCCGAACAGGCATCAACACTGAAGCTTTCTTT. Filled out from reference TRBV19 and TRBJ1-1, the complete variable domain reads DGGITQSPKYLFRKEGQNVTLSCEQNLNHDAMYWYRQDPGQGLRLIYYSQIVNDFQKGDIAEGYSVSREKKESFPLTVTSAQKNPTAFYLCASTRTGINTEAFFGQGTRLTVV.

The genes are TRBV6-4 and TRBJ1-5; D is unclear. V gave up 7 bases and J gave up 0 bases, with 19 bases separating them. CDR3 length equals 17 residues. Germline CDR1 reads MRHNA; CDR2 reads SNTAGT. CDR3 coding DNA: TGTGCCAGCAAGGTATCGGGAGGTCCGTATAGCAATCAGCCCCAGCATTTT. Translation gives CASKVSGGPYSNQPQHF.

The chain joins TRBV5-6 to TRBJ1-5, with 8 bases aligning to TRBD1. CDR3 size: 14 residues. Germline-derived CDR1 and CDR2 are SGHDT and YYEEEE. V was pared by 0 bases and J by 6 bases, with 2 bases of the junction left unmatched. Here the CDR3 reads CASSLGTGLQPQHF. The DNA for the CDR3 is TGTGCCAGCAGCTTGGGGACAGGGCTTCAGCCCCAGCATTTT.

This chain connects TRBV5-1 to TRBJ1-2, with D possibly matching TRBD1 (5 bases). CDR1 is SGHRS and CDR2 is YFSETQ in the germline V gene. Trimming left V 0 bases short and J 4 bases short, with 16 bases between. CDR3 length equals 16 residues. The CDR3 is CASSLADSRVSYGYTF. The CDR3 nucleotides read TGCGCCAGCAGCTTGGCCGACAGCAGGGTCAGCTATGGCTACACCTTC.

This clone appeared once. CDR3 DNA sequence: TGTGCCAGCAGCCTCGCGGGGACAGCAGGTACAGATACGCAGTATTTT. Translating gives CASSLAGTAGTDTQYF. V is TRBV5-6 and J is TRBJ2-3, with a tentative D call TRBD1 (7 bases). Germline loops: CDR1 SGHDT, CDR2 YYEEEE. V dropped 4 bases and J dropped 3 bases, with 18 bases sitting between them. This CDR3 has 16 amino acids.

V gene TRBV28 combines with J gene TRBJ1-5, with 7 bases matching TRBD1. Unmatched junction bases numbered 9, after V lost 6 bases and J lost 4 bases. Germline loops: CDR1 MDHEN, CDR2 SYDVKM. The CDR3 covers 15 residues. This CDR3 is CASSRSDRNNQPQHF. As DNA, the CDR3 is TGTGCCAGCAGCCGTTCGGACAGGAATAATCAGCCCCAGCATTTT.

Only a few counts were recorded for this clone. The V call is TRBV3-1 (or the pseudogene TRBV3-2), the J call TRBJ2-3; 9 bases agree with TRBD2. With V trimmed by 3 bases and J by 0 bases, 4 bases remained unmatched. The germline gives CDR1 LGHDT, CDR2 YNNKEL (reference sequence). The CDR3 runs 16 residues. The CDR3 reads CASSHPAGGSTDTQYF. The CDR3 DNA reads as TGTGCCAGCAGCCACCCAGCGGGGGGAAGCACAGATACGCAGTATTTT.

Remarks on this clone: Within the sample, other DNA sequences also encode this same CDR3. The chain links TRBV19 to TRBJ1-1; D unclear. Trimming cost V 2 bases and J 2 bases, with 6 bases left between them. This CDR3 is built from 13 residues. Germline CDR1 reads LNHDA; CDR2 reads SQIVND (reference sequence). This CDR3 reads CASSIRGNTEAFF. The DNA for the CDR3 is TGTGCCAGTAGTATAAGAGGTAACACTGAAGCTTTCTTT.

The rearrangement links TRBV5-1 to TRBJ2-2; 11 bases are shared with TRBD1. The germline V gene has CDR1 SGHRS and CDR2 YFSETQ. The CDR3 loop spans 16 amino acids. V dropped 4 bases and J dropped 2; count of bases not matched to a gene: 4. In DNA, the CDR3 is TGCGCCAGCAGCCTGGACAGGGGGCTTAACACCGGGGAGCTGTTTTTT. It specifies CASSLDRGLNTGELFF.

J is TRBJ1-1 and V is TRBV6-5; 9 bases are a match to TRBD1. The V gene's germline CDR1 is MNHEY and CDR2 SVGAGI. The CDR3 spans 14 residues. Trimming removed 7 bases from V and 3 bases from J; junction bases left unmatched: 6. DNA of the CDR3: TGTGCCAGCACCAGGGACAGGGCGGACACTGAAGCTTTCTTT. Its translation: CASTRDRADTEAFF.

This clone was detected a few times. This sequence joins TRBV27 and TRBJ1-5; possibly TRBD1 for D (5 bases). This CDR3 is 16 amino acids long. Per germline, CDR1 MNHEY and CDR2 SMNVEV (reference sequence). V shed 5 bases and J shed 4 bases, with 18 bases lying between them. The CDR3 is CASSPGIGGVNQPQHF. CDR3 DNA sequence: TGTGCCAGCAGTCCCGGTATCGGGGGAGTAAATCAGCCCCAGCATTTT.

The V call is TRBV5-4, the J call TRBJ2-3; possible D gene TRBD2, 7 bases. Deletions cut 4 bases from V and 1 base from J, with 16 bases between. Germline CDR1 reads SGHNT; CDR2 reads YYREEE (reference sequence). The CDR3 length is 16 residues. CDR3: CASSPARGARTDTQYF. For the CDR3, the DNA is TGTGCCAGCAGCCCCGCCCGGGGGGCCCGCACAGATACGCAGTATTTT.

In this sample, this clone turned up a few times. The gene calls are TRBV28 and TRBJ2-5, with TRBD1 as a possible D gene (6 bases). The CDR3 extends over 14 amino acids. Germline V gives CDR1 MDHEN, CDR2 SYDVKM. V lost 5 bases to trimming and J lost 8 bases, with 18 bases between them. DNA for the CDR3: TGTGCCAGCAGTGGGGGCAGTATTGAGGGAACCCAGTACTTC. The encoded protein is CASSGGSIEGTQYF.

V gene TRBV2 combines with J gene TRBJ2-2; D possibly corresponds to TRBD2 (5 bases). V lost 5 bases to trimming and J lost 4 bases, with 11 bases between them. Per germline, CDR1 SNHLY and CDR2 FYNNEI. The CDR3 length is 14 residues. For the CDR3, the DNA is TGTGCCAGCAGTACCCTTGGGAGCACCGGGGAGCTGTTTTTT. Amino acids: CASSTLGSTGELFF.

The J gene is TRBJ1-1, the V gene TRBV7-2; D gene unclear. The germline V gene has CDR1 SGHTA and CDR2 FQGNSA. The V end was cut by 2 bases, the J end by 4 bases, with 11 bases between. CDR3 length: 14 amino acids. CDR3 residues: CASSLRGFGTEAFF. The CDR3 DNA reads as TGTGCCAGCAGCTTACGGGGTTTTGGCACTGAAGCTTTCTTT.

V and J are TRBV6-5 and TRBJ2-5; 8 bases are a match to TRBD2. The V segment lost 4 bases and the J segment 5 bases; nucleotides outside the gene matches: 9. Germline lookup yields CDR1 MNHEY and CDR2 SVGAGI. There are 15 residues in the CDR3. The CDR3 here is CASSWDGGVPETQYF. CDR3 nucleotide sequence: TGTGCCAGCAGTTGGGACGGGGGGGTCCCGGAGACCCAGTACTTC.

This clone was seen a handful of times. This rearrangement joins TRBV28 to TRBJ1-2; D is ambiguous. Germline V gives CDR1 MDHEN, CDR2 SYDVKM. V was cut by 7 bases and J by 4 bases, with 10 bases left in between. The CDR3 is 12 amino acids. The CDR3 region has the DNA TGTGCCAGCAACGCCGGTCTCTATGGCTACACCTTC. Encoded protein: CASNAGLYGYTF.